The 25 T cell receptor beta chains below were found in one sample sequenced in a study of OX40 agonist ivuxolimab in advanced cancers. The repertoire was sequenced with immunoSEQ multiplex PCR; TCRdb's copy has only in-frame clones and lacks some. The sample has about 100,000 clones; 90% are singletons. The sequenced sample was CD4+ or CD8+ T cells sorted from blood, obtained in a trial of the OX40 agonist ivuxolimab. These receptors were taken from an adult with an advanced solid tumor such as melanoma, head and neck, liver or kidney cancer.

V is TRBV7-2 and J is TRBJ2-7; 7 bases are shared with TRBD2. The CDR3 spans 15 residues. Trimming took 7 bases from V and 3 from J; bases not matched to a gene: 12. The V gene's germline CDR1 is SGHTA and CDR2 FQGNSA. In DNA, the CDR3 is TGTGCCAGCACTCCTTTCGCGGGAGAGTTCTACGAGCAGTACTTC. Its translation: CASTPFAGEFYEQYF.

J is TRBJ2-1 and V is TRBV5-6; perhaps TRBD2 as D (5 bases). The CDR3 consists of 16 residues. Per the germline V gene, CDR1 is SGHDT and CDR2 is YYEEEE. V dropped 0 bases and J dropped 9 bases, with 19 bases sitting between them. Here the CDR3 reads CASSLAGLAGTPEQFF. The CDR3 DNA sequence: TGTGCCAGCAGCTTGGCCGGTCTAGCTGGAACCCCTGAGCAGTTCTTC.

The J gene is TRBJ2-7, the V gene TRBV9; 8 bases map to TRBD2. Germline lookup yields CDR1 SGDLS and CDR2 YYNGEE. The J segment lost 7 bases and the V segment lost 0 bases, leaving 6 bases of the junction unmatched. The CDR3 runs to 14 residues. Here the CDR3 reads CASSVAGGPEEQYF. The CDR3 DNA is TGTGCCAGCAGCGTAGCGGGAGGGCCGGAAGAGCAGTACTTC. Full variable domain (rest looked up from reference TRBV9 and TRBJ2-7): DSGVTQTPKHLITATGQRVTLRCSPRSGDLSVYWYQQSLDQGLQFLIQYYNGEERAKGNILERFSAQQFPDLHSELNLSSLELGDSALYFCASSVAGGPEEQYFGPGTRLTVT.

The chain employs TRBV1 and TRBJ1-6. TRBV1 is a pseudogene. CDR3 length: 16 residues. The CDR3 here is CTSSQDLRPGDSPLHF. CDR3 DNA: TGCACCAGCAGCCAAGATTTACGACCTGGGGATTCACCCCTCCACTTT.

V and J are TRBV4-1 and TRBJ2-7, with 12 bases matching TRBD2. The CDR3 consists of 17 residues. The J segment lost 0 bases and the V segment lost 0 bases, leaving 3 bases of the junction unmatched. Germline V gene lookup returns CDR1 MGHRA and CDR2 YSYEKL. The CDR3 protein is CASSQDRTSGTSYEQYF. The CDR3 nucleotides read TGCGCCAGCAGCCAAGACCGGACTAGCGGGACCTCCTACGAGCAGTACTTC.

The chain employs TRBV14 and TRBJ2-7; D assignment may be TRBD1 or TRBD2 (5 bases each). In germline, CDR1 is SGHDN, CDR2 FVKESK. The CDR3 spans 16 residues. V dropped 4 bases and J dropped 6 bases, with 22 bases sitting between them. CDR3 DNA sequence: TGTGCCAGCAGCCCTACCCGGGGCCTCACGAGGGGCGAGCAGTACTTC. It translates to CASSPTRGLTRGEQYF.

The rearrangement links TRBV4-3 to TRBJ2-5; TRBD2 matches at 10 bases. The CDR3 runs 17 residues. Germline loops: CDR1 LGHNA, CDR2 YSLEER. Trimming cost V 1 base and J 5 bases; bases outside gene matches: 10. The CDR3 loop reads CASSQVRSASGGETQYF. The DNA for the CDR3 is TGCGCCAGCAGCCAAGTACGGTCGGCTAGCGGGGGCGAGACCCAGTACTTC.

This chain uses TRBV7-8 with TRBJ2-7; D is undetermined. CDR1 is SGHVS, CDR2 FQNEAQ, per germline. The V and J ends lost 5 bases and 2 bases respectively, with 4 bases between them. The CDR3 contains 11 residues. The CDR3 spells CASSPAYEQYF. The DNA for the CDR3 is TGTGCCAGCAGCCCGGCCTACGAGCAGTACTTC.

The chain combines TRBV28 with TRBJ2-7; D unresolved. The CDR3 length is 11 residues. The germline gives CDR1 MDHEN, CDR2 SYDVKM. Between the trimmed V and J ends, which lost 10 bases and 0 bases, there was a span of 7 bases. CDR3 nucleotide sequence: TGTGCCACCCGAATCTCCTACGAGCAGTACTTC. Translation: CATRISYEQYF.

The gene calls are TRBV7-3 and TRBJ2-2; TRBD2 is a possible D gene (5 bases). CDR3 length: 16 residues. Germline lookup yields CDR1 SGHTA and CDR2 FQGTGA. V lost 1 base and J lost 5, with 14 bases in between. The chain's CDR3 is CASSLSGVGKTGELFF. In nucleotides, the CDR3 is TGTGCCAGCAGCTTAAGTGGCGTCGGGAAAACCGGGGAGCTGTTTTTT. The whole variable domain, filled in from reference TRBV7-3 and TRBJ2-2, reads GAGVSQTPSNKVTEKGKYVELRCDPISGHTALYWYRQSLGQGPEFLIYFQGTGAADDSGLPNDRFFAVRPEGSVSTLKIQRTERGDSAVYLCASSLSGVGKTGELFFGEGSRLTVL.

This chain connects TRBV27 to TRBJ1-4, with D unclear. The V gene lost 4 bases and the J gene lost 4 bases, with 10 bases spanning the gap. CDR3 size: 14 residues. Germline V gene lookup returns CDR1 MNHEY and CDR2 SMNVEV (reference sequence). CDR3 sequence reads: CASSSPRINEKLFF. DNA for the CDR3: TGTGCCAGCAGTTCACCCAGAATTAATGAAAAACTGTTTTTT.

V is TRBV6-1 and J is TRBJ2-7; D gene unclear. The CDR3 is made up of 14 amino acids. Trimming removed 6 bases from V and 2 bases from J, with 14 bases in between. Germline V CDR1 and CDR2: MNHNS, SASEGT. The CDR3 here is CASRTKTSPYEQYF. In DNA, the CDR3 is TGTGCCAGCAGAACGAAGACAAGTCCCTACGAGCAGTACTTC.

The rearrangement uses TRBV4-3 and TRBJ2-5, with 10 bases matching TRBD2. Germline V gives CDR1 LGHNA, CDR2 YSLEER. The CDR3 length is 17 residues. J lost 7 bases, V lost 0 bases, and 11 bases had no gene match. The CDR3 loop is CASSQEFSGRPGVTQYF. The DNA for the CDR3 is TGCGCCAGCAGCCAAGAGTTTAGCGGGAGGCCCGGCGTGACCCAGTACTTC.

The V gene is TRBV7-9, the J gene TRBJ2-5; maybe TRBD1 (5 bases). The CDR3 runs 17 residues. Germline CDR1 is SEHNR and CDR2 is FQNEAQ (reference sequence). V shed 0 bases and J shed 4 bases, with 18 bases lying between them. The CDR3 bases are TGTGCCAGCAGCTTAGCGTCCGCCTCTTGGGGCGTAGAGACCCAGTACTTC. It codes for CASSLASASWGVETQYF.

This clone has just one count. V is TRBV11-2 and J is TRBJ1-3; the D is unclear. Germline CDR1 is SGHAT and CDR2 is FQNNGV. V was cut by 1 base and J by 0 bases, with 16 bases left in between. This CDR3 region has 18 residues. As DNA, the CDR3 is TGTGCCAGCAGCTTAGTAAGCGGGCAGCAGTTCTCTGGAAACACCATATATTTT. Its protein product is CASSLVSGQQFSGNTIYF.

This chain links TRBV29-1 with TRBJ2-2, with TRBD2 as a possible D gene (5 bases). V was shortened by 4 bases and J by 3 bases, with 9 bases between the two germline ends. This CDR3 has 13 residues. Germline CDR1 SQVTM, CDR2 ANQGSEA. As DNA, the CDR3 is TGCAGCGTTGGGGAGTGGGACACCGGGGAGCTGTTTTTT. Its translation is CSVGEWDTGELFF.

The V call is TRBV28, the J call TRBJ1-3; D gene ambiguous. In germline, CDR1 is MDHEN, CDR2 SYDVKM. The CDR3 has 14 amino acids. The V end lost 6 bases, the J end lost 4 bases, and 13 bases lay between the germline ends. CDR3 in amino acids: CASSLTISGNTIYF. CDR3 sequence (DNA): TGTGCCAGCAGCTTAACAATATCGGGAAACACCATATATTTT.

This chain joins TRBV7-3 and TRBJ2-3, with 9 nucleotides matching TRBD2. The J segment lost 8 bases and the V segment lost 4 bases, leaving 7 bases of the junction unmatched. Germline CDR1 SGHTA, CDR2 FQGTGA. The CDR3 is made up of 14 amino acids. The CDR3 sequence is CASSSLAGVVTQYF. The CDR3 nucleotides are TGTGCCAGCAGCTCGTTAGCGGGAGTGGTTACGCAGTATTTT.

The chain employs TRBV28 and TRBJ2-1; D not resolved. V lost 7 bases, J lost 9 bases, and 10 bases lay in between. The CDR3 spans 11 residues. Germline CDR1 is MDHEN and CDR2 is SYDVKM. The DNA of the CDR3 is TGTGCCAGCACGAAAGGCGGTGAGCAGTTCTTC. It translates to CASTKGGEQFF. The complete variable domain, with remaining parts taken from reference TRBV28 and TRBJ2-1, reads DVKVTQSSRYLVKRTGEKVFLECVQDMDHENMFWYRQDPGLGLRLIYFSYDVKMKEKGDIPEGYSVSREKKERFSLILESASTNQTSMYLCASTKGGEQFFGPGTRLTVL.

V and J are TRBV15 and TRBJ2-7; D remains unclear. CDR3 length: 13 residues. The germline gives CDR1 LNHNV, CDR2 YYDKDF (reference sequence). Trimming removed 5 bases from V and 1 base from J, with 9 bases in between. The CDR3 region is CATSAGWSYEQYF. The CDR3 DNA reads as TGTGCCACCAGCGCCGGGTGGTCCTACGAGCAGTACTTC.

The chain is built from TRBV5-1 and TRBJ2-3, with TRBD2 identical over 14 bases. V gave up 4 bases and J gave up 2 bases; unmatched junction bases: 3. Germline V gives CDR1 SGHRS, CDR2 YFSETQ. The CDR3 is made up of 16 amino acids. In DNA form, the CDR3 reads TGCGCCAGCAGCGGGGGACTAGCGGGAGCCACAGATACGCAGTATTTT. Encoded protein: CASSGGLAGATDTQYF.

The chain has TRBV20-1 and TRBJ1-2, with unresolved D. This CDR3 region has 10 residues. The germline gives CDR1 DFQATT, CDR2 SNEGSKA (reference sequence). V was cut by 2 bases and J by 6 bases, with 4 bases left in between. The CDR3: CSARWDGYTF. The CDR3 bases are TGCAGTGCTAGATGGGATGGCTACACCTTC.

J is TRBJ1-2 and V is TRBV9; possible D gene TRBD1, 6 bases. The germline gives CDR1 SGDLS, CDR2 YYNGEE. Trimming stripped 3 bases from V and 6 bases from J, with 12 bases between. The CDR3 has 13 residues. The CDR3: CASSALYRDGYTF. The DNA of the CDR3 is TGTGCCAGCAGCGCCCTATACAGGGATGGCTACACCTTC.

V usage is TRBV23-1 and J usage is TRBJ2-5; 7 nucleotides agree with TRBD1. The tail of the sequence fits TRBJ2-7 better, so the J call may be wrong. TRBV23-1 is sorted into the ORF group, with uncertain function. This CDR3 has 14 residues. CDR3 sequence: CATISGGDPYEQYF. The CDR3 DNA reads as TGCGCCACGATTTCAGGGGGTGATCCCTACGAGCAGTACTTC.

The chain couples TRBV6-1 to TRBJ2-2; no reliable D call. Germline V gives CDR1 MNHNS, CDR2 SASEGT. The CDR3 length is 15 residues. Trimming pared 2 bases from V and 0 bases from J, leaving 7 bases between. CDR3 sequence (DNA): TGTGCCAGCAGTGAAATCGCACCGAACACCGGGGAGCTGTTTTTT. It translates to CASSEIAPNTGELFF.